These 26 T cell receptor beta chains were sequenced from one sample in a study of cytomegalovirus exposure and HLA in healthy donors. The table came from immunoSEQ multiplex PCR; TCRdb's copy has only in-frame clones and leaves some out. The sample includes over 150,000 clones, around nine tenths of them seen just once. The material sequenced was PBMCs. Receptors originate from a man aged 18 to 30 in good health and CMV-seropositive.

This chain joins TRBV27 and TRBJ2-2; D remains ambiguous. V shed 5 bases and J shed 4 bases, with 11 bases lying between them. The CDR3 has 14 amino acids. CDR1 and CDR2 (germline): MNHEY, SMNVEV (reference sequence). CDR3 coding DNA: TGTGCCAGCAGTCCGACACATATCACCGGGGAGCTGTTTTTT. It encodes CASSPTHITGELFF.

The gene calls are TRBV13 and TRBJ1-2, with a tentative D call TRBD1 (6 bases). This CDR3 has 12 residues. The V and J ends lost 4 bases and 8 bases respectively, with 11 bases between them. The germline gives CDR1 PRHDT, CDR2 FYEKMQ (reference sequence). The CDR3 DNA sequence: TGTGCCAGCAGCTCGGACAGTTACGGCTACACCTTC. It encodes CASSSDSYGYTF.

J is TRBJ2-7 and V is TRBV5-1, with 8 positions matching TRBD2. Trimming took 5 bases from V and 4 from J; bases not matched to a gene: 5. The CDR3 runs 13 residues. Germline V CDR1 and CDR2: SGHRS, YFSETQ. DNA of the CDR3: TGCGCCAGCAGGGGAAGCGGGAGTTACGAGCAGTACTTC. It yields the protein CASRGSGSYEQYF.

The gene calls are TRBV6-5 and TRBJ2-7, with D possibly matching TRBD1 (5 bases). Germline V gene lookup returns CDR1 MNHEY and CDR2 SVGAGI. The V end was cut by 6 bases, the J end by 2 bases, with 11 bases between. The CDR3 totals 13 residues. The CDR3 region is CASSQQATYEQYF. The CDR3 DNA sequence: TGTGCCAGCAGCCAACAGGCCACCTACGAGCAGTACTTC.

The rearrangement joins TRBV29-1 to TRBJ2-6; 7 bases align to TRBD1. The CDR3 spans 16 residues. The germline V gene has CDR1 SQVTM and CDR2 ANQGSEA. Trimming at V came to 7 bases and at J to 4 bases, leaving 13 bases not matched to a gene. CDR3 sequence reads: CSAELGGRAGANVLTF. The CDR3 DNA reads as TGCAGCGCCGAGCTAGGGGGCAGAGCGGGGGCCAACGTCCTGACTTTC.

The chain carries TRBV21-1 and TRBJ2-1; TRBD2 is the table's D call, not checked against the DNA. TRBV21-1 is termed a pseudogene. This CDR3 spans 16 amino acids. The CDR3 region is CASSVIAGGDLGEQFF. DNA for the CDR3: TGTGCCAGCAGCGTCATAGCGGGAGGAGATTTGGGCGAGCAGTTCTTC.

This clone was found once. The chain uses TRBV27 and TRBJ2-7; 10 bases agree with TRBD1. The V segment lost 1 base and the J segment 5 bases; nucleotides outside the gene matches: 11. Per germline, CDR1 MNHEY and CDR2 SMNVEV (reference sequence). CDR3 length: 17 residues. The CDR3 region has the DNA TGTGCCAGCAGTTTATATGGGACAGGGGAGCTCAAGGACGAGCAGTACTTC. Translating it yields CASSLYGTGELKDEQYF.

The V call is TRBV29-1, the J call TRBJ1-2, with a tentative D call TRBD1 (6 bases). The CDR3 has 13 amino acids. V lost 3 bases and J lost 7, with 15 bases in between. Germline lookup yields CDR1 SQVTM and CDR2 ANQGSEA. The CDR3 DNA reads as TGCAGCGTTGAGGTCGGGGGGCTGGGTGGCTACACCTTC. It specifies CSVEVGGLGGYTF.

The chain employs TRBV27 and TRBJ2-4; possibly TRBD2 for D (6 bases). V lost 5 bases and J 8 bases, leaving 25 bases between the germline ends. The CDR3 loop spans 17 amino acids. In germline, CDR1 is MNHEY, CDR2 SMNVEV (reference sequence). The CDR3 DNA sequence: TGTGCCAGCAGTGGGATCTCGGGACTCCTCCAAAGGGACATTCAGTACTTC. Its protein product is CASSGISGLLQRDIQYF.

The V gene is TRBV5-8, the J gene TRBJ1-4; 7 positions agree with TRBD1. The CDR3 has 17 residues. The ends lost 4 bases at V and 0 bases at J; junction bases unmatched: 9. Germline V gene data show CDR1 as SGHTS and CDR2 as YDEGEE. The CDR3 protein is CASSQQGIHATNEKLFF. Written as DNA, the CDR3 is TGTGCCAGCAGCCAACAGGGGATTCATGCAACTAATGAAAAACTGTTTTTT. Based on the CDR3 plus reference TRBV5-8 and TRBJ1-4, the full variable domain is EAGVTQSPTHLIKTRGQQATLRCSPISGHTSVYWYQQALGLGLQFLLWYDEGEERNRGNFPPRFSGRQFPNYSSELNVNALELEDSALYLCASSQQGIHATNEKLFFGSGTQLSVL.

J is TRBJ2-2 and V is TRBV7-6; tentative D call: TRBD2 (5 bases). Trimming stripped 4 bases from V and 7 bases from J, with 10 bases between. The CDR3 is 13 amino acids. The V gene's germline CDR1 is SGHVS and CDR2 FNYEAQ. The CDR3 spells CASSWTVYGELFF. DNA of the CDR3: TGTGCCAGCAGCTGGACTGTGTACGGGGAGCTGTTTTTT.

This chain joins TRBV5-1 and TRBJ1-5; the D gene is possibly TRBD1 (5 bases). Germline V gene data show CDR1 as SGHRS and CDR2 as YFSETQ. The V and J ends lost 0 bases and 0 bases respectively, with 10 bases between them. This CDR3 spans 16 amino acids. The CDR3 region is CASSLGGRASNQPQHF. DNA of the CDR3: TGCGCCAGCAGCTTGGGGGGGAGGGCTAGCAATCAGCCCCAGCATTTT. Variable domain in full (rest from reference TRBV5-1 and TRBJ1-5): KAGVTQTPRYLIKTRGQQVTLSCSPISGHRSVSWYQQTPGQGLQFLFEYFSETQRNKGNFPGRFSGRQFSNSRSEMNVSTLELGDSALYLCASSLGGRASNQPQHFGDGTRLSIL.

CDR3 region: CASSGGLAGANNEQFF. CDR3 nucleotides: TGTGCCAGCTCCGGCGGACTAGCGGGAGCTAACAATGAGCAGTTCTTC. The chain joins TRBV18 to TRBJ2-1, with TRBD2 matching 13 bases. CDR3 length: 16 residues. Germline V CDR1 and CDR2: KGHSH, LQKENI. V trimming: 6 bases; J trimming: 5 bases; junction bases outside the gene matches: 7.

The CDR3 loop reads CASSPGQPYYGYTF. The CDR3 nucleotides read TGTGCCAGCAGCCCCGGACAGCCTTACTATGGCTACACCTTC. The chain recombines TRBV28 with TRBJ1-2; D may be TRBD1 (6 bases). The CDR3 contains 14 residues. With 6 bases removed from V and 3 bases from J, the gap between germline ends came to 14 bases. CDR1 MDHEN and CDR2 SYDVKM come from the germline V gene.

Regarding this clone: At the DNA level, this CDR3 is encoded by other sequences in the same sample as well. CDR3 residues: CASSLGLAGNNEQFF. The CDR3 nucleotides read TGTGCCAGCAGCTTGGGACTAGCGGGGAACAATGAGCAGTTCTTC. The V call is TRBV5-6, the J call TRBJ2-1; 11 positions agree with TRBD2. There are 15 residues in the CDR3. V trimming: 0 bases; J trimming: 5 bases; junction bases outside the gene matches: 1. Looked up from germline, CDR1 is SGHDT and CDR2 is YYEEEE.

The chain couples TRBV6-5 to TRBJ1-2; 9 bases agree with TRBD1. Germline values: CDR1 MNHEY, CDR2 SVGAGI. The CDR3 has 14 amino acids. With V trimmed by 2 bases and J by 8 bases, 6 bases remained unmatched. CDR3 nucleotide sequence: TGTGCCAGCAGTTACACGGACAGGGGTGGGGGCTACACCTTC. Protein sequence: CASSYTDRGGGYTF.

This clone was found once. V usage is TRBV21-1 and J usage is TRBJ2-2; TRBD1, the D gene given by the table, was not confirmed from the DNA. TRBV21-1 is termed a pseudogene. This CDR3 region has 15 residues. CDR3 sequence reads: CASSKYGRGPGELFF. As DNA, the CDR3 is TGTGCCAGCAGCAAATATGGTAGGGGTCCCGGGGAGCTGTTTTTT.

Only one count was recorded for this clone. The chain has TRBV7-2 and TRBJ1-1, with TRBD1 matching over 7 bases. CDR3 size: 14 residues. After removal of 4 bases from V and 5 bases from J, the junction contained 7 bases not matched to a gene. Looked up from germline, CDR1 is SGHTA and CDR2 is FQGNSA. CDR3 loop: CASSSDRVATEAFF. The CDR3 nucleotides read TGTGCCAGCAGCTCTGACAGGGTTGCAACTGAAGCTTTCTTT.

The chain is built from TRBV9 and TRBJ2-2; no definite D call. Trimming cost V 3 bases and J 5 bases, with 11 bases left between them. The germline V gene encodes CDR1 SGDLS and CDR2 YYNGEE. CDR3 length equals 14 residues. In nucleotides, the CDR3 is TGTGCCAGCAGCGACCGGATCGGGACCGGGGAGCTGTTTTTT. This encodes CASSDRIGTGELFF.

The rearrangement joins TRBV2 to TRBJ1-1, with D hard to call. Deletions cut 7 bases from V and 0 bases from J, with 9 bases between. The length of the CDR3 is 13 residues. Germline V gene data show CDR1 as SNHLY and CDR2 as FYNNEI. The CDR3 protein is CASTTGMNTEAFF. The CDR3 DNA reads TGTGCCAGCACGACGGGTATGAACACTGAAGCTTTCTTT.

The chain links TRBV2 to TRBJ1-1; 8 bases align to TRBD1. The CDR3 has 15 residues. The germline gives CDR1 SNHLY, CDR2 FYNNEI. Germline trimming cut 4 bases from V and 7 bases from J; bases unmatched to any gene: 11. The CDR3 reads CASSVKGTGRIEAFF. The CDR3, as DNA: TGTGCCAGCAGTGTTAAGGGGACAGGTCGTATTGAAGCTTTCTTT.

V is TRBV5-1 and J is TRBJ2-5; 7 bases are a match to TRBD1. Germline assignment: CDR1 SGHRS and CDR2 YFSETQ. The CDR3 totals 16 residues. The V segment lost 6 bases and the J segment 5 bases; nucleotides outside the gene matches: 16. CDR3: CASKMEGTAKWETQYF. The CDR3 region has the DNA TGCGCCAGCAAGATGGAAGGGACAGCTAAATGGGAGACCCAGTACTTC.

This chain's CDR3 is CASSLLAGGETQYF. DNA of the CDR3: TGTGCCAGCAGTTTGCTAGCGGGAGGGGAGACCCAGTACTTC. This rearrangement joins TRBV2 to TRBJ2-5, with TRBD2 matching 12 bases. Trimming at V came to 5 bases and at J to 5 bases, leaving 3 bases not matched to a gene. Germline lookup yields CDR1 SNHLY and CDR2 FYNNEI. The CDR3 covers 14 residues. Complete variable domain (other parts from reference TRBV2 and TRBJ2-5): EPEVTQTPSHQVTQMGQEVILRCVPISNHLYFYWYRQILGQKVEFLVSFYNNEISEKSEIFDDQFSVERPDGSNFTLKIRSTKLEDSAMYFCASSLLAGGETQYFGPGTRLLVL.

The genes are TRBV7-9 and TRBJ1-2, with TRBD1 identical over 7 bases. Trimming took 5 bases from V and 8 from J; bases not matched to a gene: 11. The CDR3 extends over 14 amino acids. CDR1 is SEHNR and CDR2 is FQNEAQ in the germline V gene (reference sequence). The CDR3 region is CASSARGTVSGYTF. CDR3 nucleotides: TGTGCCAGCAGCGCCAGAGGGACAGTCTCAGGCTACACCTTC.

The rearrangement links TRBV6-1 to TRBJ2-3, with 7 nucleotides matching TRBD1. The CDR3 is made up of 14 amino acids. The V and J ends lost 3 bases and 4 bases, in that order; junction bases with no gene match: 4. The V gene's germline CDR1 is MNHNS and CDR2 SASEGT. CDR3 nucleotides: TGTGCCAGCAGTGATTCAGGGGGAGCAGATACGCAGTATTTT. Encoded protein: CASSDSGGADTQYF.

The chain carries TRBV11-3 and TRBJ2-3; D gene ambiguous. Trimming took 4 bases from V and 2 from J, leaving 7 bases between them. Germline assignment: CDR1 SGHNT and CDR2 YENEEA. The CDR3 length is 13 residues. DNA for the CDR3: TGTGCCAGCAGCTCAGGATTCACAGATACGCAGTATTTT. As protein: CASSSGFTDTQYF.